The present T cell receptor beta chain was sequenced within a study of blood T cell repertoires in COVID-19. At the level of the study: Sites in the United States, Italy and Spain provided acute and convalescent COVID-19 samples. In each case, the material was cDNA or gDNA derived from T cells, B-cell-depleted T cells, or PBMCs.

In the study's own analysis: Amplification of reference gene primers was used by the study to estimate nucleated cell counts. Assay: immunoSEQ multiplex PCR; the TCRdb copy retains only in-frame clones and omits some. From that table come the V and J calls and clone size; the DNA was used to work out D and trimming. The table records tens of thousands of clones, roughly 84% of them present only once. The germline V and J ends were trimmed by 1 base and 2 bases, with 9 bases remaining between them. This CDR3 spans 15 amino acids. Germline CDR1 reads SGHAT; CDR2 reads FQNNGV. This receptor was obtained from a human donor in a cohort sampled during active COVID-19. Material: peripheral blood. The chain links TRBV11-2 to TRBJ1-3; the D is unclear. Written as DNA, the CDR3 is TGTGCCAGCAGCTTAGGCGGTTCGACTGGAAACACCATATATTTT. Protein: CASSLGGSTGNTIYF.